The 30 T cell receptor beta chains given below trace back to one sample, sequenced in a study of tumor-infiltrating lymphocytes in primary liver carcinoma. Reverse transcription of approximately 500 ng total RNA with a constant-region primer produced TCR beta cDNA. A slightly modified ARM-PCR protocol with three nested multiplex PCR rounds produced these TCR beta libraries. TRBV1-TRBV30 forward primers and a C-beta reverse primer were used in the first two PCR rounds, which each ran for around 11 cycles. MiXCR was run by TCRdb on the multiplex PCR reads, yielding one entry per CDR3 protein. The profile shows about 50,000 distinct CDR3 sequences, around 77% of them singletons. For each extraction, RNA and DNA were obtained together from 20-30 mg of unsorted bulk tissue. The specimen was liver tumor tissue from sampling region 5. Sample subset: tumor region T5, tumor centre. The source is a man aged 40-49 years with primary liver carcinoma and hepatitis B virus infection.

This clonotype was detected many times. V and J are TRBV14 and TRBJ2-7, with 12 bases aligning to TRBD2. The V and J ends lost 7 bases and 6 bases, in that order; junction bases with no gene match: 4. This CDR3 has 13 residues. Germline V lookup: CDR1 SGHDN, CDR2 FVKESK. CDR3 in DNA: TGTGCCAGCACGGCTAGCGGGAGGGGCGAGCAGTACTTC. It yields the protein CASTASGRGEQYF.

Details on this clonotype: Lacking the conserved final phenylalanine or tryptophan, this CDR3 likely reflects a read error. It is unclear where the CDR3 begins or ends on the DNA, so no DNA is shown, and the CDR3 is as TCRdb lists it. This chain uses TRBV11-2 with TRBJ2-1; the D call in the table, TRBD2, was not verified against the DNA. Germline CDR1 reads SGHAT; CDR2 reads FQNNGV. The length of the CDR3 is 15 amino acids, counting both ends. This chain's CDR3 is CASSLGSGGWGELFL.

Remarks on this clonotype: The junction does not match germline at one end; this may be a read error. The rearrangement links TRBV2 to TRBJ2-1; TRBD2 matches 10 bases. Germline CDR1 and CDR2: SNHLY and FYNNEI. There are 15 residues in the CDR3. In DNA form, the CDR3 reads TGTACCAGCAGTAAGACTAGCGGGTCTTACAATGAGCAGTTCTTC. It codes for CTSSKTSGSYNEQFF.

Worth noting for this clonotype: At one end, the junction sequence differs from germline, possibly due to a read error. The V and J genes are TRBV4-2 and TRBJ2-1; 10 nucleotides line up with TRBD2. The CDR3 consists of 16 residues. Germline V gene lookup returns CDR1 LGHNA and CDR2 YNFKEQ. The DNA for the CDR3 is TGTGCCAGCAGCCATTCTAGCGGGAGCTCCAACAATGAGCGGTTCTTC. It is translated as CASSHSSGSSNNERFF.

As to this clonotype: One end of the junction does not line up with germline, which may come from a read error. The CDR3 region is CASSKGDRGRDTQYF. For the CDR3, the DNA is TGTGCCAGCAGTAAAGGGGACAGGGGCAGAGATACGCAGTACTTT. The V and J genes are TRBV12-3 or TRBV12-4 and TRBJ2-3; 10 bases match TRBD1. The CDR3 has 15 residues.

About this clonotype: The missing conserved phenylalanine or tryptophan at the end of this CDR3 makes a read error likely. This chain connects TRBV7-3 to TRBJ2-3; D tentatively fits TRBD1 or TRBD2 (5 bases each). Germline loops: CDR1 SGHTA, CDR2 FQGTGA. There are 15 residues in the CDR3. For the CDR3, the DNA is TGCGCCAGCAGCCTCGGGGCTTTTAGCACAGATACGCAGTATTCT. Translated, it gives CASSLGAFSTDTQYS.

On this clonotype itself: The conserved closing phenylalanine or tryptophan is absent in this CDR3, likely reflecting a read error. The chain combines TRBV11-2 with TRBJ2-5, with D perhaps assigned TRBD1 or TRBD2 (6 bases each). The CDR3 sequence is 13 residues long. The germline gives CDR1 SGHAT, CDR2 FQNNGV. CDR3 protein: CASGRGLQVTQYI. CDR3 coding DNA: TGTGCCAGCGGACGGGGGCTGCAAGTGACCCAGTACATC.

Points on this clonotype: The junction differs from germline at one of its ends, possibly a read error. The chain recombines TRBV2 with TRBJ2-7; D might be TRBD2 (6 bases). CDR1 and CDR2 from the germline V gene are SNHLY and FYNNEI. This CDR3 region has 13 residues. The CDR3 DNA reads TGTGCCAGTAAGGGAGGAATCTCCTACGAGCGGTACTTC. It specifies CASKGGISYERYF.

This clonotype has just a few counts. A much larger clone lies a single base off, so this may be a read error. This chain uses TRBV5-1 with TRBJ2-3; D remains unclear. Germline V gene sequence: CDR1 SGHRS, CDR2 YFSETQ. CDR3 length: 14 residues. CDR3 protein: CAGSFHEITDTQYF. CDR3 in DNA: TGCGCCGGCAGCTTTCACGAGATCACAGATACGCAGTATTTT.

A few counts support this clonotype. A much larger clone lies a single base off, so this may be a read error. The chain is built from TRBV21-1 and TRBJ2-7; the DNA was not compared with TRBD1, the D call given in the table. TRBV21-1 counts as a pseudogene. CDR3 length: 15 residues. Written as DNA, the CDR3 is TGTGCCAGCAGCACCGGGACAGAGAGATGCTACGAGCAGTACTTC. This encodes CASSTGTERCYEQYF.

Details on this clonotype: The junction and the germline gene differ at one end; a read error may be behind it. The V and J genes are TRBV7-9 and TRBJ1-2; 7 nucleotides line up with TRBD1. The CDR3 covers 16 residues. Germline loops: CDR1 SEHNR, CDR2 FQNEAQ (reference sequence). Here the CDR3 DNA reads TGTGCCAGCGGCTTAGCGACCGAAGGGACAGCTTATGGCTACACCTTC. It is translated as CASGLATEGTAYGYTF.

V and J are TRBV11-2 and TRBJ2-7; the D is unclear. This CDR3 comprises 15 residues. V gave up 2 bases and J gave up 4 bases, with 15 bases separating them. In germline, CDR1 is SGHAT, CDR2 FQNNGV. The CDR3 reads CASSLRWAGEYEQYF. The CDR3 DNA is TGTGCCAGCAGCTTACGATGGGCAGGCGAGTACGAGCAGTACTTC.

To note about this clonotype: Germline is not matched at one junction end, which may reflect a read error. The gene calls are TRBV6-1 and TRBJ2-7, with TRBD2 matching over 9 bases. The CDR3 consists of 15 residues. Germline values: CDR1 MNHNS, CDR2 SASEGT. The CDR3 sequence: CASSREASGVQEQYF. CDR3 nucleotide sequence: TGTGCCAGCAGCCGAGAGGCTAGCGGGGTCCAAGAGCAATACTTC.

As to this clonotype: At one end the junction does not follow the germline gene, possibly because of a read error. The chain couples TRBV29-1 to TRBJ1-2, with D uncertain. The CDR3 length is 14 residues. Germline V gene data show CDR1 as SQVTM and CDR2 as ANQGSEA. CDR3 sequence (DNA): TGCAGTGTTGAAGCGGGAGAAGAGGTGGATGGCTACACCTTC. This encodes CSVEAGEEVDGYTF.

V and J are TRBV12-3 or TRBV12-4 and TRBJ1-2; D is unresolved. V dropped 6 bases and J dropped 1 base, with 12 bases sitting between them. The length of the CDR3 is 14 residues. CDR3 sequence reads: CASSPLGINYGYTF. CDR3 DNA sequence: TGTGCCAGCAGCCCCTTGGGGATTAACTATGGCTACACCTTC.

Notes on this clonotype: The junction shows a germline mismatch at one end, possibly a read error. The rearrangement joins TRBV30 to TRBJ1-6, with D perhaps matching TRBD1 (6 bases). This CDR3 contains 16 residues. Germline values: CDR1 GTSNPN, CDR2 SVGIG (reference sequence). CDR3 coding DNA: TGTGCCTTACGGACAGATGAAGTCTCCTATAATCCACCCCTCCACTTT. As protein: CALRTDEVSYNPPLHF.

A note on this clonotype: An end of the junction does not agree with germline; a read error may underlie this. The DNA for the CDR3 is TGCAGCGTTGAAGTGGACAGGGGGCGAGAAGAGAGCCAGTACTTC. Its protein is CSVEVDRGREESQYF. V is TRBV29-1 and J is TRBJ2-5, with 11 positions matching TRBD1. The germline V gene has CDR1 SQVTM and CDR2 ANQGSEA. CDR3 length equals 15 residues.

Note on this clonotype: Sequence at one end of the junction differs from germline and may be a read error. The rearrangement uses TRBV6-6 and TRBJ2-7; 10 positions agree with TRBD2. The CDR3 has 14 residues. Per the germline V gene, CDR1 is MNHNY and CDR2 is SVGAGI (reference sequence). CDR3 bases: TGTGCCTGCAGGAGGCTAGCGGGAGTCTACGAGCAGTACTTC. Translation gives CACRRLAGVYEQYF.

This clonotype appeared a single time. One end of the junction fails to match germline, which may point to a read error. This chain links TRBV29-1 with TRBJ2-3, with 9 positions matching TRBD2. The germline CDR1 and CDR2 sequences are SQVTM and ANQGSEA. This CDR3 has 14 residues. The CDR3 coding sequence is TGCAGCGCTGAGGTTAGCGGGAGTGCAGATATGCAGTATTTT. Its translation is CSAEVSGSADMQYF.

The chain has TRBV20-1 and TRBJ1-2; TRBD1 agrees at 7 bases. The junction had 9 bases not matched to a gene; V was cut back by 8 bases and J by 3 bases. The CDR3 has 13 amino acids. Per germline, CDR1 DFQATT and CDR2 SNEGSKA (reference sequence). CDR3 coding DNA: TGCAGTACCGAAGGACAGGTCTACTATGGCTACACCTTC. Translated, it gives CSTEGQVYYGYTF.

This clonotype was observed a few times. The chain employs TRBV19 and TRBJ1-2, with unresolved D. The germline CDR1 and CDR2 sequences are LNHDA and SQIVND (reference sequence). Between the trimmed V and J ends, which lost 7 bases and 0 bases, there was a span of 15 bases. The CDR3 contains 15 residues. This CDR3 is CASIKTALANYGYTF. Written as DNA, the CDR3 is TGTGCCAGTATTAAGACCGCCTTAGCTAACTATGGCTACACCTTC.

This clonotype showed up many times. The chain combines TRBV9 with TRBJ2-1; the D gene is possibly TRBD1 (5 bases). This CDR3 spans 15 amino acids. Germline V CDR1 and CDR2: SGDLS, YYNGEE. Trimming removed 2 bases from V and 0 bases from J, with 9 bases in between. The CDR3: CASSVRGSSYNEQFF. The DNA of the CDR3 is TGTGCCAGCAGCGTTAGGGGAAGCTCCTACAATGAGCAGTTCTTC.

A note on this clonotype: One junction end disagrees with the germline gene, perhaps due to a read error. The chain links TRBV2 to TRBJ2-7, with a possible D match to TRBD1 (5 bases). The length of the CDR3 is 12 residues. Germline assignment: CDR1 SNHLY and CDR2 FYNNEI. The CDR3 sequence is CASSVQGHEQYF. The DNA for the CDR3 is TGTGCCAGCAGTGTCCAGGGCCACGAACAGTACTTC.

This chain joins TRBV29-1 and TRBJ2-1; 11 positions match TRBD2. This CDR3 has 15 amino acids. Trimming cost V 3 bases and J 2 bases; bases outside gene matches: 3. Germline V gives CDR1 SQVTM, CDR2 ANQGSEA. The CDR3 reads CSVDSGRAPYNEQFF. CDR3 bases: TGCAGCGTTGATAGCGGGAGGGCACCCTACAATGAGCAGTTCTTC.

Points on this clonotype: Its ends do not fully match the called genes, so a read error is possible. The rearrangement links TRBV5-1 to TRBJ1-1; D not certain. The CDR3 contains 15 residues. Germline V gene lookup returns CDR1 SGHRS and CDR2 YFSETQ. CDR3 loop: CACSLEGRDYTEAFF. CDR3 in DNA: TGCGCCTGCAGCTTGGAAGGCCGGGATTACACTGAAGCTTTCTTT.

The rearrangement uses TRBV7-9 and TRBJ2-3; TRBD1 is a possible D gene (5 bases). CDR3 size: 15 residues. Trimming took off 4 bases at V and 7 bases at J, with 18 bases between the two ends. Germline values: CDR1 SEHNR, CDR2 FQNEAQ (reference sequence). The CDR3 nucleotides read TGTGCCAGCAGCTCGGATAGGGATGGGGCAAATACGCAGTATTTT. This codes for CASSSDRDGANTQYF. Based on the CDR3 plus reference TRBV7-9 and TRBJ2-3, the full variable domain is DTGVSQNPRHKITKRGQNVTFRCDPISEHNRLYWYRQTLGQGPEFLTYFQNEAQLEKSRLLSDRFSAERPKGSFSTLEIQRTEQGDSAMYLCASSSDRDGANTQYFGPGTRLTVL.

With regard to this clonotype: One end of the junction varies from germline; a read error may be responsible. The CDR3 sequence: CSVEQGVIEQFF. CDR3 nucleotide sequence: TGTAGCGTTGAACAGGGGGTGATTGAGCAGTTCTTC. This rearrangement joins TRBV29-1 to TRBJ2-1; 8 positions agree with TRBD1. Germline CDR1 is SQVTM and CDR2 is ANQGSEA. CDR3 length: 12 residues.

Remarks on this clonotype: The CDR3 does not close with the conserved phenylalanine or tryptophan, likely indicating a read error. The chain is built from TRBV11-1 and TRBJ2-7; D possibly corresponds to TRBD2 (5 bases). The CDR3 loop spans 17 amino acids. The V and J ends lost 1 base and 0 bases respectively, with 16 bases between them. Germline assignment: CDR1 SGHAT and CDR2 FQDESV (reference sequence). CDR3 DNA sequence: TGTGCCAGCAGCTTAGGCCCGGCGGGTGAAAGCTCCTACGAGCAGTACATA. Its translation is CASSLGPAGESSYEQYI.

The chain carries TRBV29-1 and TRBJ1-5, with 7 positions matching TRBD1. The length of the CDR3 is 13 residues. J was trimmed by 4 bases and V by 6 bases; bases with no gene match: 6. Germline CDR1 SQVTM, CDR2 ANQGSEA. The CDR3 sequence is CSVKTGWNQPQHF. CDR3 nucleotides: TGCAGCGTCAAGACAGGGTGGAATCAGCCCCAGCATTTT.

The chain uses TRBV29-1 and TRBJ1-5; D is possibly TRBD1 (6 bases). The J call may be in error: the DNA end matches TRBJ2-3 better. Per the germline V gene, CDR1 is SQVTM and CDR2 is ANQGSEA. This CDR3 comprises 14 residues. The CDR3 here is CSVTEGQTGQPQYF. CDR3 nucleotides: TGCAGCGTCACCGAAGGACAGACCGGTCAGCCCCAGTATTTT.